The source of this T cell receptor beta chain is a study of blood T cell repertoires in COVID-19. Study overall: Whether acute or convalescent, the COVID-19 samples came from the United States, Italy and Spain. Nucleic acid was either cDNA or gDNA, and it came from T cells, B-cell-depleted T cells, or PBMCs.

Authors' analysis steps: Amplification with reference gene primers provided the estimates of nucleated cell counts. The protocol was immunoSEQ multiplex PCR, while the TCRdb copy is restricted to in-frame clones and leaves out a portion. That table is the source of V, J and clone size, and D and trimming were worked out from the DNA. This table holds roughly 300,000 clones, 65% to 90% found once. This CDR3 has 12 amino acids. The germline V gene encodes CDR1 SGHAT and CDR2 FQDESV (reference sequence). The V gene lost 1 base and the J gene lost 9 bases, with 10 bases spanning the gap. The TCR sequence derives from a human donor in a cohort sampled during active COVID-19. The sequenced material came from peripheral blood. This chain uses TRBV11-1 with TRBJ2-7; TRBD2 is a possible D gene (5 bases). CDR3 nucleotide sequence: TGTGCCAGCAGCTTAGGACTATCGGGGCAGTACTTC. It specifies CASSLGLSGQYF.